Below, 11 T cell receptor beta chains from the same sample are listed, as sequenced in a study of neurological immune-mediated disorders. TCRdb passed the 5' RACE reads through MiXCR, listing each CDR3 protein once. The repertoire consists of approximately 50,000 distinct CDR3 sequences, with more than 3% occurring once and the leading ten covering 1.6%. Sequenced: PBMCs. The receptors derive from a man aged 25-40 years with multiple sclerosis.

At least ten counts were recorded for this clonotype. CDR3 sequence reads: CASSLKGAYEQYF. The CDR3 coding sequence is TGCGCCAGCAGCTTAAAGGGGGCCTACGAGCAGTACTTC. The chain couples TRBV5-1 to TRBJ2-7; weak D call: TRBD1 (6 bases). This CDR3 region has 13 residues. The V end was cut by 2 bases, the J end by 2 bases, with 8 bases between. Germline V CDR1 and CDR2: SGHRS, YFSETQ.

In its sample, this clonotype was seen many times. The germline gene is not matched at one end of the junction; a read error may be the cause. The J gene is TRBJ2-1, the V gene TRBV3-1; 13 bases map to TRBD2. CDR3 length: 16 residues. Germline V lookup: CDR1 LGHDT, CDR2 YNNKEL (reference sequence). The DNA of the CDR3 is TGTGCCAGCAGCGAAGAACTAGCGGGGGGGTTCAATGAGCAGTTCTTC. Translating gives CASSEELAGGFNEQFF.

There are many counts of this clonotype. The V and J genes are TRBV7-9 and TRBJ2-3; 8 bases match TRBD1. Germline V gives CDR1 SEHNR, CDR2 FQNEAQ (reference sequence). V was pared by 3 bases and J by 0 bases, with 2 bases of the junction left unmatched. CDR3 length equals 15 residues. The CDR3 loop is CASSFRQGSTDTQYF. CDR3 in DNA: TGTGCCAGCAGCTTTAGACAGGGGAGCACAGATACGCAGTATTTT.

This clonotype has a count of ten or more. The chain joins TRBV3-1 to TRBJ1-4; 7 bases are shared with TRBD1. CDR3 length equals 15 residues. J lost 7 bases, V lost 4 bases, and 9 bases had no gene match. CDR1 is LGHDT and CDR2 is YNNKEL in the germline V gene (reference sequence). The CDR3 here is CASSRIGGDGEKLFF. Here the CDR3 DNA reads TGTGCCAGCAGCCGAATAGGGGGCGACGGTGAAAAACTGTTTTTT. Supplemented by reference TRBV3-1 and TRBJ1-4, the full variable domain reads DTAVSQTPKYLVTQMGNDKSIKCEQNLGHDTMYWYKQDSKKFLKIMFSYNNKELIINETVPNRFSPKSPDKAHLNLHINSLELGDSAVYFCASSRIGGDGEKLFFGSGTQLSVL.

This clonotype appeared a few times. This sequence joins TRBV12-3 or TRBV12-4 and TRBJ2-1, with TRBD2 as a possible D gene (6 bases). V lost 2 bases and J lost 3, with 11 bases in between. This CDR3 is 15 amino acids long. The CDR3 DNA is TGTGCCAGCAGTTTATTGGGGACTTTCTACAATGAGCAGTTCTTC. Its translation: CASSLLGTFYNEQFF.

This clonotype was counted a few times. This chain uses TRBV7-9 with TRBJ1-6; D unclear. The ends were cut back, 2 bases at V and 8 bases at J, with 13 bases in the middle. The CDR3 is 15 residues long. From germline, CDR1 is SEHNR and CDR2 FQNEAQ (reference sequence). The CDR3 sequence is CASSLRGQSDSPLHF. The DNA of the CDR3 is TGTGCCAGCAGCTTAAGAGGGCAGTCGGATTCACCCCTCCACTTT.

Ten or more counts support this clonotype. The rearrangement joins TRBV7-6 to TRBJ2-1, with 9 bases matching TRBD2. Unmatched junction bases numbered 10, after V lost 1 base and J lost 3 bases. The CDR3 runs 18 residues. CDR1 SGHVS and CDR2 FNYEAQ come from the germline V gene. The CDR3 protein is CASSLEASGVGFYNEQFF. The CDR3, as DNA: TGTGCCAGCAGCTTAGAGGCTAGCGGGGTGGGTTTCTACAATGAGCAGTTCTTC.

This clonotype was counted ten times or more. The chain has TRBV20-1 and TRBJ1-1; the match to TRBD1 covers 10 bases. V shed 3 bases, J shed 5 bases, and the junction held 9 bases outside the gene matches. CDR3 length: 15 residues. Germline CDR1 DFQATT, CDR2 SNEGSKA (reference sequence). The CDR3 DNA sequence: TGCAGTGCTAGTTTTAGGACAGGGGGACAGACTGAAGCTTTCTTT. Encoded protein: CSASFRTGGQTEAFF.

The table lists this clonotype with many counts. The gene calls are TRBV5-1 and TRBJ1-1; D uncertain. CDR3 length: 14 residues. The V end was cut by 4 bases, the J end by 3 bases, with 13 bases between. Germline-derived CDR1 and CDR2 are SGHRS and YFSETQ. CDR3 coding DNA: TGCGCCAGCAGCCCGCGTCTCGGGGACACTGAAGCTTTCTTT. Protein sequence: CASSPRLGDTEAFF.

This clonotype was recorded a few times. V usage is TRBV27 and J usage is TRBJ1-6, with 10 bases identical to TRBD1. This CDR3 region has 14 residues. Germline lookup yields CDR1 MNHEY and CDR2 SMNVEV (reference sequence). J lost 11 bases, V lost 2 bases, and 3 bases had no gene match. The CDR3, as DNA: TGTGCCAGCAGTTTAGGGACAGGGGATACACCCCTCCACTTT. Translated, it gives CASSLGTGDTPLHF.

This clonotype has at least ten counts. The chain recombines TRBV10-3 with TRBJ2-3, with D hard to call. This CDR3 contains 12 residues. Looked up from germline, CDR1 is ENHRY and CDR2 is SYGVKD. V was clipped by 8 bases and J by 3 bases, with 9 bases between them. CDR3 amino acids: CAIRSDTDTQYF. Here the CDR3 DNA reads TGTGCCATCCGGTCGGATACAGATACGCAGTATTTT.